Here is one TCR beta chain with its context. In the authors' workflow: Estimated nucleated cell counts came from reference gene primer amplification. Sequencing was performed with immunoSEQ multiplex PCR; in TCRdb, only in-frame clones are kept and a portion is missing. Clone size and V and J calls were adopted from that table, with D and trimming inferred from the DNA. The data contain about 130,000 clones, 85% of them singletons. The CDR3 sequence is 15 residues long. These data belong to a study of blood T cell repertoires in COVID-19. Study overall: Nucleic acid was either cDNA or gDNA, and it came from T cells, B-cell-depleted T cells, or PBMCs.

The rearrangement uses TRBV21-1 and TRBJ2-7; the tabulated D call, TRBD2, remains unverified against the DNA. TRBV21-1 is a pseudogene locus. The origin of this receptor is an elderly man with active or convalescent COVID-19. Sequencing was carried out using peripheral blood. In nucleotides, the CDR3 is TGTGCCAGCAGCAAACGGACTAGCGGGAGATACGAGCAGTACTTC. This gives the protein CASSKRTSGRYEQYF.